This T cell receptor beta chain was captured by sequencing in a study of naive and memory T cell subsets. General study results and limits: Gini index rose across naive, CM, EM and EMRA in CD4 and CD8. There was no ground truth to check naive and memory subset results. RNA-based TCR counts may shift with T cell activation and differentiation.

Both TRBC1 and TRBC2 were covered by a beta constant-region primer of two equimolar oligonucleotides. A 12-nucleotide UMI and the SP2 primer were added to the cDNA 3' end by oligonucleotide ligation. Each CDR3 protein gets one entry after TCRdb re-called the UMI-ligation and nested PCR reads with MiXCR. Of about 90,000 distinct CDR3 sequences in the sample, roughly 7.3% were seen once. V trimming: 6 bases; J trimming: 9 bases; junction bases outside the gene matches: 10. CDR3 length: 13 amino acids. Germline V lookup: CDR1 DFQATT, CDR2 SNEGSKA (reference sequence). This clonotype was seen at least ten times. The antigen remains unidentified.

Sequencing used central memory CD4+ T cells from blood. The TCR sequence derives from a human donor in good health. The V call is TRBV20-1, the J call TRBJ2-1, with 8 bases matching TRBD2. The CDR3 sequence: CSALRTSSGEQFF. The CDR3 DNA reads TGCAGTGCCCTCCGGACTAGCTCGGGTGAGCAGTTCTTC.